This T cell receptor beta chain was captured by sequencing in a study of CD8 T cells in ankylosing spondylitis. With respect to this clonotype: Antigen: not known.

Germline V gene data show CDR1 as LGHDT and CDR2 as YNNKEL (reference sequence). The V end was cut by 4 bases, the J end by 4 bases, with 10 bases between. The CDR3 extends over 14 amino acids. MiXCR, run by TCRdb on the 5' RACE reads, gives a single entry per CDR3 protein. Among 650,000 to 800,000 distinct CDR3 sequences, 15% to 20% were seen once, and the ten largest hold around a fifth. Broader study findings: Ankylosing spondylitis blood appeared to be characterized by a TCR beta motif of roughly eight highly homologous variants.

The source is a male donor with ankylosing spondylitis. Sequencing input: blood, either unsorted or a sorted T cell fraction (not recorded which). The chain links TRBV3-1 to TRBJ2-2; no definite D call. The CDR3 region is CASSLKGTTGELFF. The CDR3 DNA sequence: TGTGCCAGCAGCCTTAAGGGTACCACCGGGGAGCTGTTTTTT.